The 21 T cell receptor beta chains below come from one sample, sequenced in a study of monozygotic twins with inflammatory bowel disease. From the 5' RACE reads, TCRdb lists one entry per CDR3 protein and no DNA. This listing includes about 380,000 distinct CDR3 sequences. Input material: blood. The receptors derive from a human donor with ulcerative colitis or Crohn's disease, or a healthy co-twin of an affected twin (not recorded which).

V is TRBV9 and J is TRBJ2-7; TCRdb outputs TRBD1, but without DNA this stays unchecked. Germline loops: CDR1 SGDLS, CDR2 YYNGEE. This CDR3 has 14 residues. CDR3 amino acids: CASSAGADSYEQYF.

V gene TRBV29-1 combines with J gene TRBJ2-7. This CDR3 region has 13 residues. In germline, CDR1 is SQVTM, CDR2 ANQGSEA. The CDR3 sequence: CSVEDGRAYEQYF.

The rearrangement joins TRBV5-6 to TRBJ1-1. CDR3 size: 14 residues. Germline CDR1 and CDR2: SGHDT and YYEEEE. The CDR3 sequence is CASSLLGRNTEAFF.

The rearrangement uses TRBV5-1 and TRBJ2-7; with no DNA, the TCRdb D assignment of TRBD1 cannot be verified. This CDR3 region has 15 residues. Germline V CDR1 and CDR2: SGHRS, YFSETQ. CDR3 sequence reads: CASSFGTGVTYEQYF.

The chain recombines TRBV7-2 with TRBJ2-7. Germline V gene lookup returns CDR1 SGHTA and CDR2 FQGNSA. There are 14 residues in the CDR3. The CDR3 here is CASSLYRSSYEQYF.

The rearrangement links TRBV7-9 to TRBJ1-5. There are 16 residues in the CDR3. Germline CDR1 is SEHNR and CDR2 is FQNEAQ (reference sequence). CDR3 sequence reads: CASSLAGDYSNQPQHF.

The V call is TRBV3-1, the J call TRBJ2-7; the D call from TCRdb, TRBD1, cannot be confirmed without DNA. CDR1 is LGHDT, CDR2 YNNKEL, per germline (reference sequence). The CDR3 is made up of 13 amino acids. CDR3 loop: CASSSSGVGEQYF.

The rearrangement links TRBV6-1 to TRBJ2-7; TCRdb returns TRBD1, unconfirmable since there is no DNA. Germline CDR1 reads MNHNS; CDR2 reads SASEGT. The CDR3 has 14 residues. The CDR3 loop reads CASTRGQGTYEQYF.

The genes are TRBV5-1 and TRBJ2-7; as DNA is missing, the TRBD1 call by TCRdb cannot be tested. Germline V gene lookup returns CDR1 SGHRS and CDR2 YFSETQ. The CDR3 consists of 15 residues. The CDR3 reads CASSSPGGDSYEQYF.

V and J are TRBV11-1 and TRBJ2-1; no DNA is available, so the TRBD2 call from TCRdb remains unchecked. Germline loops: CDR1 SGHAT, CDR2 FQDESV (reference sequence). The CDR3 is made up of 16 amino acids. CDR3 sequence: CASSPQLAGLTDEQFF.

The chain uses TRBV7-9 and TRBJ1-1. Germline V gene lookup returns CDR1 SEHNR and CDR2 FQNEAQ (reference sequence). CDR3 length: 17 amino acids. This chain's CDR3 is CASSLGRDSGGDTEAFF.

This chain connects TRBV27 to TRBJ1-1; TCRdb proposes TRBD1, but this gene call is untestable without DNA. The CDR3 totals 15 residues. Germline V gene data show CDR1 as MNHEY and CDR2 as SMNVEV (reference sequence). CDR3 sequence: CASRPRQGSNTEAFF.

The rearrangement links TRBV12-3 or TRBV12-4 to TRBJ1-5; checking the TCRdb D call of TRBD1 is not possible without DNA. The CDR3 is 15 residues long. CDR3 in amino acids: CASSQGAVDNQPQHF.

The chain links TRBV6-2 or TRBV6-3 to TRBJ2-3; the TRBD2 assignment by TCRdb is unverifiable without DNA. CDR1 and CDR2 from the germline V gene are MNHEY and SVGEGT. The CDR3 spans 17 residues. The chain's CDR3 is CASSRPGLAASTDTQYF.

V usage is TRBV27 and J usage is TRBJ2-7; TCRdb calls TRBD1, which cannot be checked without DNA. The CDR3 has 16 residues. Germline values: CDR1 MNHEY, CDR2 SMNVEV (reference sequence). The CDR3 spells CASSSNKQGASYEQYF.

The chain uses TRBV12-3 or TRBV12-4 and TRBJ2-2; lacking DNA, the TRBD1 call made by TCRdb goes unchecked. This CDR3 region has 16 residues. The CDR3 reads CASRRQGQGNTGELFF.

The rearrangement joins TRBV6-5 to TRBJ2-6; there is no DNA to check the TCRdb D call of TRBD1. The CDR3 has 16 residues. The germline CDR1 and CDR2 sequences are MNHEY and SVGAGI. CDR3 region: CASSSGAGGGANVLTF.

The CDR3 loop reads CASSLHKSSGANVLTF. The genes are TRBV28 and TRBJ2-6. The CDR3 length is 16 residues. Germline V gene data show CDR1 as MDHEN and CDR2 as SYDVKM.

The chain recombines TRBV29-1 with TRBJ1-1; TCRdb's D call of TRBD1 is untestable without DNA. Germline-derived CDR1 and CDR2 are SQVTM and ANQGSEA. The CDR3 runs to 15 residues. CDR3 region: CSVNRDRGRNTEAFF.

This chain links TRBV21-1 with TRBJ2-7; TCRdb's D call of TRBD2 is untestable without DNA. TRBV21-1 has pseudogene status. This CDR3 is 17 amino acids long. The CDR3 loop is CASSNLPGPSGPYEQYF.

The chain employs TRBV6-5 and TRBJ2-7; TCRdb's D call, TRBD1, is unchecked because there is no DNA. The CDR3 is 13 amino acids. CDR1 is MNHEY and CDR2 is SVGAGI in the germline V gene. The CDR3 loop reads CASSGTVSYEQYF.